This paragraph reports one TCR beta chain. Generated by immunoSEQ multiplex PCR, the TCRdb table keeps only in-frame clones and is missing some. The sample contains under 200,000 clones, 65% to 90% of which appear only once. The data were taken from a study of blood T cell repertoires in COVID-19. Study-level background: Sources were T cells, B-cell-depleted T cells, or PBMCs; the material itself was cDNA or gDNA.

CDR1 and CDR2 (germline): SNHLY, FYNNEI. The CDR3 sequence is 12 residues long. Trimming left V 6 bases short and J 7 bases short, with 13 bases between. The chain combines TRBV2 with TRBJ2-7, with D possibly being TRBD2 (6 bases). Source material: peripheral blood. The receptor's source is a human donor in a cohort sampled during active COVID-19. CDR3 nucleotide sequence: TGTGCCAGCAGACTGGACCGGGGGGAGCAGTACTTC. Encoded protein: CASRLDRGEQYF.